These T cell receptor beta chains were read from a single sample in a study of T-cell memory formation after mild COVID-19. One entry per CDR3 protein results from TCRdb running MiXCR on the 5' RACE reads. Of fewer than 90,000 distinct CDR3 sequences in the sample, approximately 15% were seen once. The sample consisted of PBMCs or a T cell subset sorted from them (not recorded which). The receptors originated from an adult woman who had mild COVID-19 (a few samples of this study predate the infection). Cell type and time point are not known. Both conserved end residues are part of each CDR3. A D gene is named only where the DNA matches it firmly. Clone size is shown for a subset of rows, as once, few, many or a class of expanded clone.

TRBJ2-1 | many | TRBV29-1 | . | TGCAGCGTTGAAGGTCACGCGATCTACAATGAGCAGTTCTTC | CSVEGHAIYNEQFF
TRBJ1-1 | few | TRBV7-9 | TRBD1 | TGTGCCAGCAGCCGACAGGGGATGAACACTGAAGCTTTCTTT | CASSRQGMNTEAFF
TRBJ2-4 | many | TRBV5-5 | . | TGTGCCAGCAGCTTGGCGGGAAAAAACATTCAGTACTTC | CASSLAGKNIQYF
TRBJ2-7 | . | TRBV7-9 | . | TGTGCCAGCAGCACCGTCTACTTCCCGGACGAGCAGTACTTC | CASSTVYFPDEQYF
TRBJ2-3 | few | TRBV20-1 | . | TGCAGTGCTAGAGATCTGAGTAGTGGCACAGATACGCAGTATTTT | CSARDLSSGTDTQYF
TRBJ1-2 | few | TRBV7-9 | . | TGTGCCAGCAGCAACGGGACTCCGCGGAATGGCTACACCTTC | CASSNGTPRNGYTF
TRBJ2-2 | . | TRBV7-9 | TRBD1 | TGTGCCAGCAGCTTGACAGGGTTGGACACCGGGGAGCTGTTTTTT | CASSLTGLDTGELFF
TRBJ2-5 | . | TRBV20-1 | . | TGCACCGCCCCCCGGGACTACCAAGAGACCCAGTACTTC | CTAPRDYQETQYF
TRBJ2-7 | few | TRBV5-1 | . | TGCGCCAGCTCCCCCGGGGTAAGCCCTCGAGAGCAGTACTTC | CASSPGVSPREQYF
TRBJ2-5 | . | TRBV5-1 | . | TGCGCCAATACCGTGACCCGTAGAGGGCCTGAGACCCAGTACTTC | CANTVTRRGPETQYF
TRBJ2-1 | . | TRBV12-3/TRBV12-4 | TRBD1 | TGTGCCAGCAGCGAACCCCCGGGACAGGGGGCCCCGGGTGAGCAGTTCTTC | CASSEPPGQGAPGEQFF
TRBJ2-1 | few | TRBV6-5 | TRBD2 | TGTGCCAGCAGTTACTCGGGACTAGCGGACTACAATGAGCAGTTCTTC | CASSYSGLADYNEQFF
TRBJ2-5 | few | TRBV12-3/TRBV12-4 | . | TGTGCCAGCAGTTTAGAGGCAGGGTCGGAGACCCAGTACTTC | CASSLEAGSETQYF
TRBJ1-1 | few | TRBV4-2 | . | TGTGCCAGCAGCCAAGATCTGGGAAACACTGAAGCTTTCTTT | CASSQDLGNTEAFF
TRBJ2-5 | few | TRBV4-1 | . | TGCGCCAGCAGCCAGATAGGACAAGAGACCCAGTACTTC | CASSQIGQETQYF
TRBJ2-1 | few | TRBV7-9 | TRBD2 | TGTGCCAGCACCCTAGGCGGGAGGGTCGACAATGAGCAGTTCTTC | CASTLGGRVDNEQFF
TRBJ2-1 | . | TRBV5-6 | . | TGTGCCAGCAGCTGGGCCTATGAGCAGTTCTTC | CASSWAYEQFF
TRBJ2-7 | many | TRBV5-6 | . | TGTGCCAGCAGCTTGGATCGAACAGCCACCACCGAGCAGTACTTC | CASSLDRTATTEQYF
TRBJ2-3 | few | TRBV7-6 | . | TGTGCCAGCAGCTTAGAAGCGGATTACACAGATACGCAGTATTTT | CASSLEADYTDTQYF
TRBJ1-2 | . | TRBV10-3 | TRBD1 | TGTGCCATCAGCCGACCTAATCCGGACAGGGGGAGAGGCTACACCTTC | CAISRPNPDRGRGYTF
TRBJ2-7 | . | TRBV3-1 | . | TGTGCCAGCAGCCAAGGCCCGGGAACCTACGAGCAGTACTTC | CASSQGPGTYEQYF
TRBJ1-2 | few | TRBV6-9 | TRBD1 | TGTGCCAGCAGTTATTGGTCCTCGCCGGGACAGCCTATCTATGGCTACACCTTC | CASSYWSSPGQPIYGYTF
TRBJ2-2 | once | TRBV11-2 | TRBD1 | TGTGCCAGCAGCTTAGGGCGGACAGGGGGGGAGAACACCGGGGAGCTGTTTTTT | CASSLGRTGGENTGELFF
TRBJ1-1 | . | TRBV24-1 | . | TGTGCCACCAGTGACGACACTGAAGCTTTCTTT | CATSDDTEAFF
TRBJ2-7 | . | TRBV11-3 | . | TGTGCCAGCAGCTTAGATCAGGCGGGGAGCCCAGACGAGCAGTACTTC | CASSLDQAGSPDEQYF
TRBJ1-1 | . | TRBV9 | . | TGTGCCAGCAGCGCCGAGGCGGGGGCCAATGAAGCTTTCTTT | CASSAEAGANEAFF
TRBJ2-5 | few | TRBV15 | . | TGTGCCACCAGCCGGAGGGCAGCCCAAGAGACCCAGTACTTC | CATSRRAAQETQYF
TRBJ1-1 | . | TRBV20-1 | . | TGCAGTGCTGGAGACAGCCCGATGAGCACTGAAGCTTTCTTT | CSAGDSPMSTEAFF
TRBJ2-7 | . | TRBV4-1 | . | TGCGCCAGCAGCCAAGGAACAGGGAGGAGCTCCTACGAGCAGTACTTC | CASSQGTGRSSYEQYF
TRBJ2-5 | . | TRBV7-9 | . | TGTGCCAGCAGCTCAACAGACGGACCCCCTCAAGAGACCCAGTACTTC | CASSSTDGPPQETQYF
TRBJ2-7 | few | TRBV15 | . | TGTGCCACCAGCAGAGCCGGACCCGGGGGTTCCTACGAGCAGTACTTC | CATSRAGPGGSYEQYF
TRBJ2-4 | . | TRBV30 | TRBD2 | TGTGCCTGGACCGCAGAATGGCGGGAGCAAGACATTCAGTACTTC | CAWTAEWREQDIQYF
TRBJ2-7 | . | TRBV15 | . | TGTGCCACCAGCACCCACAACTACGAGCAGTACTTC | CATSTHNYEQYF
TRBJ2-1 | . | TRBV20-1 | . | TGCAGTGCTAGAGCCCGGGACTCCTCCTACAATGAGCAGTTCTTC | CSARARDSSYNEQFF
TRBJ2-5 | few | TRBV4-2 | TRBD2 | TGTGCCAGCAGCCAAGTTTCTGGCGGGAGAGAGATTGAGACCCAGTACTTC | CASSQVSGGREIETQYF
TRBJ1-1 | . | TRBV5-5 | . | TGTGCCAGCAGCTTGCAACCAGGGCAGAGTGAAGCTTTCTTT | CASSLQPGQSEAFF
TRBJ1-1 | few | TRBV4-2 | . | TGTGCCAGCAGCCCCGGTGTGGGGATGGTGAACACTGAAGCTTTCTTT | CASSPGVGMVNTEAFF
TRBJ2-1 | . | TRBV7-9 | . | TGTGCCAGCAACCCTGGGCAACCCCAGTACAATGAGCAGTTCTTC | CASNPGQPQYNEQFF
TRBJ2-1 | . | TRBV6-5 | TRBD2 | TGTGCCAGCACCAACGGACTAGCGGGAGTGGAAAATGAGCAGTTCTTC | CASTNGLAGVENEQFF
TRBJ2-7 | . | TRBV29-1 | TRBD1 | TGCAGCGTTGAGACAGGGGACTACGAGCAGTACTTC | CSVETGDYEQYF
TRBJ1-6 | . | TRBV27 | . | TGTGCCAGCAGTTTACGGGGGGCCTCCTATAATTCACCCCTCCACTTT | CASSLRGASYNSPLHF
TRBJ2-1 | many | TRBV7-9 | . | TGTGCCAGCAGCCCCGGCAATGAGCAGTTCTTC | CASSPGNEQFF
TRBJ1-2 | . | TRBV12-3/TRBV12-4 | TRBD1 | TGTGCCAGCAGTTGGGACAGGGATGGCTACACCTTC | CASSWDRDGYTF
TRBJ1-2 | few | TRBV5-1 | . | TGCGCCAGCAGCTTGAAATACGAAACAGGGAACTATGGCTACACCTTC | CASSLKYETGNYGYTF
TRBJ2-1 | once | TRBV12-3/TRBV12-4 | TRBD1 | TGTGCCAGCAGCCCACCGACAGGGATGTACAATGAGCAGTTCTTC | CASSPPTGMYNEQFF
TRBJ2-7 | few | TRBV4-1 | TRBD1 | TGCGCCAGCAGCCAACCGGGACAGATACCCTACGAGCAGTACTTC | CASSQPGQIPYEQYF
TRBJ1-2 | few | TRBV20-1 | TRBD1 | TGCAGTGCTAGAGGGGGCCAGGGGGTTGGCTACACCTTC | CSARGGQGVGYTF
TRBJ2-1 | few | TRBV24-1 | . | TGTGCCACCAGTGACCCCCCGAACAATGAGCAGTTCTTC | CATSDPPNNEQFF
TRBJ2-7 | . | TRBV4-2 | TRBD2 | TGTGCCAGCAGCCAAGAGGTTAGCGGGAGGGCCTTATCCTACGAGCAGTACTTC | CASSQEVSGRALSYEQYF
TRBJ2-1 | . | TRBV27 | . | TGTGCCAGCAGTTTATACAACCAACCCGACAGGCTAGGGGAGCAGTTCTTC | CASSLYNQPDRLGEQFF
TRBJ2-7 | few | TRBV15 | TRBD1 | TGTGCCACCAGCAGAGATCGGGACAGGGGTACCTACGAGCAGTACTTC | CATSRDRDRGTYEQYF
TRBJ2-5 | . | TRBV20-1 | TRBD1 | TGCAGTGCTTCAGGGGGACCAGGACAGGGATCCCTCCAAGAGACCCAGTACTTC | CSASGGPGQGSLQETQYF
TRBJ2-5 | few | TRBV5-6 | . | TGTGCCAGCAGCTTGGAGGGACAAGTACAAGAGACCCAGTACTTC | CASSLEGQVQETQYF
TRBJ2-1 | . | TRBV7-9 | TRBD2 | TGTGCCAGCAGCTTAGGAGTATTAGGGACTAGCGGGCTCAACTACAATGAGCAGTTCTTC | CASSLGVLGTSGLNYNEQFF
TRBJ1-5 | . | TRBV24-1 | TRBD1 | TGTGCCACCAGTGATACGACAGGGGGCGCAGGGCAGCCCCAGCATTTT | CATSDTTGGAGQPQHF
TRBJ1-2 | few | TRBV5-1 | . | TGCGCCAGCAGCATGAGGACAGCCTCTAACTATGGCTACACCTTC | CASSMRTASNYGYTF
TRBJ1-5 | . | TRBV4-1 | . | TGCGCCAGCAGCCAAGACAGGGGAGATCAGCCCCAGCATTTT | CASSQDRGDQPQHF
TRBJ2-3 | . | TRBV29-1 | . | TGCAGCGTTACCCCCGAGAGAACAGATACGCAGTATTTT | CSVTPERTDTQYF